This T cell receptor (beta chain) was observed in a study of CD8+CD57+ T cells in acquired aplastic anemia. The length of the CDR3 is 17 residues. The V and J ends lost 2 bases and 2 bases respectively, with 17 bases between them. Germline V CDR1 and CDR2: SGHTA, FQGNSA. Many counts were recorded for this clonotype. Patients sequenced had flow cytometry evidence of CD8+CD57+ cell expansion. Profiling that covered TCR beta VDJ and CDR3 relied on genomic DNA as its template. One entry per CDR3 protein results from TCRdb running MiXCR on the reads. The sample records under 200,000 distinct CDR3 sequences, around 48% being singletons.

Specimen: sorted CD4+, CD8+, or CD8+CD57+ T cells (not recorded which) from PBMCs. V usage is TRBV7-2 and J usage is TRBJ2-3; possibly TRBD2 for D (7 bases). This receptor was identified in a human donor with aplastic anemia. CDR3 loop: CASSLSSGGGVTDTQYF. In DNA, the CDR3 is TGTGCCAGCAGCTTAAGTTCCGGCGGGGGCGTCACAGATACGCAGTATTTT.